This TCR beta chain was profiled in a study of cytomegalovirus exposure and HLA in healthy donors. Whole-study results and caveats: CMV serostatus was the sole immune exposure information available.

13 Jbeta primers and 60 Vbeta primers were used for the PCR. Sequencing used immunoSEQ multiplex PCR; TCRdb keeps in-frame clones, though not all of them. The profile shows about 150,000 clones, roughly 70% of them singletons. Germline assignment: CDR1 PRHDT and CDR2 FYEKMQ (reference sequence). V lost 1 base, J lost 4 bases, and 6 bases stayed unmatched. This CDR3 is built from 17 residues. In regard to this clone: No antigen is known for it.

The V call is TRBV13, the J call TRBJ2-7, with 14 positions matching TRBD2. This receptor was taken from a young man in good health and CMV-seronegative. Material for sequencing was PBMCs. DNA of the CDR3: TGTGCCAGCAGCTTAGAAGGGGGACTAGCGGGGGAATACGAGCAGTACTTC. This sequence encodes CASSLEGGLAGEYEQYF.